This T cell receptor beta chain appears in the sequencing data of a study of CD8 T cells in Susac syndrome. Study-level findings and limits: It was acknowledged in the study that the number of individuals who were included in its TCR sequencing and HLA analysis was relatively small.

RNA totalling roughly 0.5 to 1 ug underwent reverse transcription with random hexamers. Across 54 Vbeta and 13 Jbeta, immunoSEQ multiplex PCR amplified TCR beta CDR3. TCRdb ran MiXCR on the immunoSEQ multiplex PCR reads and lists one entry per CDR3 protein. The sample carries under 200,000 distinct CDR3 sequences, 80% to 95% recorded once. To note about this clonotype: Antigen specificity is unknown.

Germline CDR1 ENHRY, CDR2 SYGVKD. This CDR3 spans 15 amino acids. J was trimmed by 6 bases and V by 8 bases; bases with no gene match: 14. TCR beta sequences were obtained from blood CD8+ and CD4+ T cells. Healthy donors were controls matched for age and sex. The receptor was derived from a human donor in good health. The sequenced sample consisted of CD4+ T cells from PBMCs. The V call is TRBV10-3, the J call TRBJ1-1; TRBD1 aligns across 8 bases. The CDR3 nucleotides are TGTGCCATCGTAGGATCAGGGGGCGCAGGTGCTGAAGCTTTCTTT. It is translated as CAIVGSGGAGAEAFF.